Given below is one TCR beta chain in context. The data derive from a study of spatial heterogeneity in lung cancer. Study in general: Each unique TCR and UMI combination was seen more than ten times on average in raw reads.

MiXCR, run by TCRdb on the 5' RACE reads, gives a single entry per CDR3 protein. The table shows tens of thousands of distinct CDR3 sequences, with approximately 15% occurring only once. There are 17 residues in the CDR3. The V gene lost 0 bases and the J gene lost 0 bases, with 11 bases spanning the gap. In germline, CDR1 is SGHTA, CDR2 FQGNSA. As to time point: sample taken at primary tumor resection. From tumor, nontumor lung or frozen PBMC, whole RNA was taken unsorted for sequencing. Sequenced material: PBMCs, taken at surgery. The gene calls are TRBV7-2 and TRBJ2-2, with unresolved D. This receptor was obtained from a male donor with early-stage non-small cell lung cancer. The DNA of the CDR3 is TGTGCCAGCAGCTTAGCCTCGGCTAGAGCGAACACCGGGGAGCTGTTTTTT. This codes for CASSLASARANTGELFF.